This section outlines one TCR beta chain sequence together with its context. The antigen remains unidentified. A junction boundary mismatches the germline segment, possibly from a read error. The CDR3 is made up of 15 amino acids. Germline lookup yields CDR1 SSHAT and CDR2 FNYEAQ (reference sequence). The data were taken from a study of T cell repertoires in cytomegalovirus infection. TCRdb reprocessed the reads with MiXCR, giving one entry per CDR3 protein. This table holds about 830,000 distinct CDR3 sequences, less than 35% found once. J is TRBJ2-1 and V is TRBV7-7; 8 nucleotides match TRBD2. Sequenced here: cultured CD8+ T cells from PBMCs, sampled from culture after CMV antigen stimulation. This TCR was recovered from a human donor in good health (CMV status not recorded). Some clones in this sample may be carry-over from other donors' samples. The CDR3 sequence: CASSPYRGGLNEQFF. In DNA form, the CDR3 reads TGTGCTAGCAGCCCGTACCGGGGGGGCCTCAATGAGCAGTTCTTC.